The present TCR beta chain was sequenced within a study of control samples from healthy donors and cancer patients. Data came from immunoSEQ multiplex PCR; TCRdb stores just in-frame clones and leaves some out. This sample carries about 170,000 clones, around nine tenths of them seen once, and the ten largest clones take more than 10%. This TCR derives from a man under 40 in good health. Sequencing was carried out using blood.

CDR3 region: CATLNSGNTIYF. CDR3 bases: TGCGCCACCTTAAACTCTGGAAACACCATATATTTT. The V call is TRBV10-2, the J call TRBJ1-3; D gene ambiguous. This CDR3 is 12 amino acids long. Germline CDR1 WSHSY, CDR2 SAAADI. V was clipped by 10 bases and J by 0 bases, with 7 bases between them.